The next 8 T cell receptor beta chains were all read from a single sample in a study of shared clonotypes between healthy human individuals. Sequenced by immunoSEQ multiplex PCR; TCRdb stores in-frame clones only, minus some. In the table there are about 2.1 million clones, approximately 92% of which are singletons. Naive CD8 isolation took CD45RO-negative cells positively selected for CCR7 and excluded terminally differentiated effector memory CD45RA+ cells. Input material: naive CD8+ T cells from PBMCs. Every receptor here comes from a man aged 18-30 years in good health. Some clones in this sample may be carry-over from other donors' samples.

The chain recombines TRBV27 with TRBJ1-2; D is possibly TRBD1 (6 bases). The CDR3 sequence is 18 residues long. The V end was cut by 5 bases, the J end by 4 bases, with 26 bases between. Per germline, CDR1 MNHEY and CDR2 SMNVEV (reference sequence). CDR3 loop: CASSIGGGPLAGGYGYTF. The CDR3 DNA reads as TGTGCCAGCAGTATCGGGGGGGGGCCTTTGGCTGGCGGCTATGGCTACACCTTC.

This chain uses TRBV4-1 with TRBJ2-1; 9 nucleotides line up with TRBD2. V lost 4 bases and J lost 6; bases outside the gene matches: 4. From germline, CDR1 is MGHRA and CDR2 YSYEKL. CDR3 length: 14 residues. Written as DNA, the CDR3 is TGCGCCAGCAGCCCCGGACTAGCGAGCAATGAGCAGTTCTTC. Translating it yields CASSPGLASNEQFF.

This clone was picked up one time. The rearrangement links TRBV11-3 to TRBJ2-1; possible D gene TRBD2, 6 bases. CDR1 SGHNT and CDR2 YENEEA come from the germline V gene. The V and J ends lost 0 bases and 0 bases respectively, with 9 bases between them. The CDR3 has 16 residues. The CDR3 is CASSLDSGPSYNEQFF. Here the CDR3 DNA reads TGTGCCAGCAGCTTAGATAGCGGACCCTCCTACAATGAGCAGTTCTTC. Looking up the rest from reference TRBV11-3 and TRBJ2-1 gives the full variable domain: EAGVVQSPRYKIIEKKQPVAFWCNPISGHNTLYWYLQNLGQGPELLIRYENEEAVDDSQLPKDRFSAERLKGVDSTLKIQPAELGDSAVYLCASSLDSGPSYNEQFFGPGTRLTVL.

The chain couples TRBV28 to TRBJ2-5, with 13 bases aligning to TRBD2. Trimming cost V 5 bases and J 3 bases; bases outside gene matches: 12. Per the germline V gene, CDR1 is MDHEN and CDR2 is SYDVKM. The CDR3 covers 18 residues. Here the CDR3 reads CASSHGLAGVSWEETQYF. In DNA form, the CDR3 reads TGTGCCAGCAGTCACGGACTAGCGGGAGTATCTTGGGAAGAGACCCAGTACTTC. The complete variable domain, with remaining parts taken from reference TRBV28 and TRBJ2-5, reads DVKVTQSSRYLVKRTGEKVFLECVQDMDHENMFWYRQDPGLGLRLIYFSYDVKMKEKGDIPEGYSVSREKKERFSLILESASTNQTSMYLCASSHGLAGVSWEETQYFGPGTRLLVL.

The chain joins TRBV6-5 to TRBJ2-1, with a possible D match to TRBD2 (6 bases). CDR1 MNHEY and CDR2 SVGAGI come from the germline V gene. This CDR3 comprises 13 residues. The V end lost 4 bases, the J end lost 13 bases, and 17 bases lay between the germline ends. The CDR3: CASSFRLGSSQFF. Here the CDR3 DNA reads TGTGCCAGCAGTTTTCGACTAGGTTCATCTCAGTTCTTC.

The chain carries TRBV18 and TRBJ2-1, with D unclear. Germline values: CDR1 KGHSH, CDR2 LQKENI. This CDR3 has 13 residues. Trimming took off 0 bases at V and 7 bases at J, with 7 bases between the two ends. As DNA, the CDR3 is TGTGCCAGCTCACCACCGTACGGAAATGAGCAGTTCTTC. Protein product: CASSPPYGNEQFF.

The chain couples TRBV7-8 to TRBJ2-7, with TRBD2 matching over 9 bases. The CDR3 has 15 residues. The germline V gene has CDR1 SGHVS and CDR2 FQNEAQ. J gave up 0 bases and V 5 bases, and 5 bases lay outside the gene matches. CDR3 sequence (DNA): TGTGCCAGCAGCCTTAGCGGGAGAGCCTCCTACGAGCAGTACTTC. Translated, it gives CASSLSGRASYEQYF.

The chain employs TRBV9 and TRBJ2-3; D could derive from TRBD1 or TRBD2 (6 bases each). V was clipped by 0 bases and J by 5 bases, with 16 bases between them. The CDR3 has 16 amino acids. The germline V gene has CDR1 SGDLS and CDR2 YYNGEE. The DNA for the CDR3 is TGTGCCAGCAGCGTAGCGGGGGCGAAGTGGGGAGATACGCAGTATTTT. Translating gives CASSVAGAKWGDTQYF.